The rows below give T cell receptor beta chains drawn from one sample of a study of cytomegalovirus exposure and HLA in healthy donors. Repertoires were generated with immunoSEQ multiplex PCR, while TCRdb's copy carries only in-frame clones and drops some. The sample consists of 170,000 or so clones, about 78% of them appearing once. The sequenced sample was PBMCs. These receptors came from a woman between 45 and 60 years old in good health and CMV-seropositive. Both conserved end residues are part of each CDR3. The order of the fields is J gene, D gene, V gene, clone size, CDR3 protein, CDR3 DNA. D genes are given only for firm matches. Not every row has a clone size; where given, it reads once, few, many or a size class.

j_gene: TRBJ2-4; d_gene: -; v_gene: TRBV5-6; abundance: -; CDR3aa: CASSLRGRIAKNIQYF; CDR3nt: TGTGCCAGCAGCTTGCGGGGGAGAATAGCCAAAAACATTCAGTACTTC
j_gene: TRBJ1-3; d_gene: -; v_gene: TRBV4-1; abundance: -; CDR3aa: CASSQARDVHTIYF; CDR3nt: TGCGCCAGCAGCCAAGCCCGAGATGTACACACCATATATTTT
j_gene: TRBJ2-3; d_gene: -; v_gene: TRBV6-1; abundance: -; CDR3aa: CASRRPGGGDGTQYF; CDR3nt: TGTGCCAGCAGAAGGCCCGGAGGGGGGGATGGTACGCAGTATTTT
j_gene: TRBJ1-6; d_gene: -; v_gene: TRBV5-1; abundance: -; CDR3aa: CASSRGSGALDSPLHF; CDR3nt: TGCGCCAGCAGCCGTGGCAGTGGAGCTCTGGATTCACCCCTCCACTTT
j_gene: TRBJ1-2; d_gene: TRBD1; v_gene: TRBV12-5; abundance: -; CDR3aa: CASGLVLTGGNYGYTF; CDR3nt: TGTGCTAGTGGTTTGGTACTCACAGGGGGAAACTATGGCTACACCTTC
j_gene: TRBJ1-1; d_gene: -; v_gene: TRBV5-4; abundance: few; CDR3aa: CASSFGSGGRETEAFF; CDR3nt: TGTGCCAGCAGCTTCGGTTCAGGAGGGAGGGAGACTGAAGCTTTCTTT
j_gene: TRBJ1-1; d_gene: -; v_gene: TRBV19; abundance: once; CDR3aa: CASSLPGRTEAFF; CDR3nt: TGTGCCAGTAGTTTACCAGGGCGAACTGAAGCTTTCTTT
j_gene: TRBJ1-5; d_gene: -; v_gene: TRBV7-9; abundance: -; CDR3aa: CSSSSQGNSNQPQHF; CDR3nt: TGTTCCAGCAGCTCTCAGGGGAACAGCAATCAGCCCCAGCATTTT
j_gene: TRBJ2-7; d_gene: TRBD1; v_gene: TRBV9; abundance: few; CDR3aa: CASSLDRTDSYEQYF; CDR3nt: TGTGCCAGCAGCTTGGACAGGACAGACTCCTACGAGCAGTACTTC
j_gene: TRBJ2-3; d_gene: TRBD2; v_gene: TRBV2; abundance: -; CDR3aa: CASSSSRGGDTQYF; CDR3nt: TGTGCCAGCAGTTCGAGCCGGGGGGGAGATACGCAGTATTTT
j_gene: TRBJ2-3; d_gene: TRBD1; v_gene: TRBV5-1; abundance: -; CDR3aa: CASSSDRRSTDTQYF; CDR3nt: TGCGCCAGCAGCTCGGACAGGCGAAGCACAGATACGCAGTATTTT
j_gene: TRBJ2-2; d_gene: TRBD1; v_gene: TRBV12-5; abundance: -; CDR3aa: CASGRITGTGETGELFF; CDR3nt: TGTGCTAGTGGCCGAATCACCGGGACAGGGGAAACCGGGGAGCTGTTTTTT
j_gene: TRBJ2-7; d_gene: -; v_gene: TRBV5-3; abundance: -; CDR3aa: CATNGPEQYF; CDR3nt: TGTGCCACGAATGGCCCCGAGCAGTACTTC
j_gene: TRBJ1-2; d_gene: -; v_gene: TRBV18; abundance: -; CDR3aa: CASSDGGYGYTF; CDR3nt: TGTGCCAGCTCAGATGGCGGCTATGGCTACACCTTC
j_gene: TRBJ2-1; d_gene: TRBD2; v_gene: TRBV9; abundance: -; CDR3aa: CASSVGGGGISYNEQFF; CDR3nt: TGTGCCAGCAGCGTAGGGGGCGGGGGGATCTCCTACAATGAGCAGTTCTTC
j_gene: TRBJ1-4; d_gene: -; v_gene: TRBV4-2; abundance: -; CDR3aa: CASSQVNEKLFF; CDR3nt: TGTGCCAGCAGCCAAGTAAATGAAAAACTGTTTTTT
j_gene: TRBJ2-1; d_gene: -; v_gene: TRBV5-1; abundance: -; CDR3aa: CASSDLPLGWSPQYNEQFF; CDR3nt: TGCGCCAGCAGCGATCTGCCTTTGGGTTGGAGCCCACAATACAATGAGCAGTTCTTC
j_gene: TRBJ1-1; d_gene: -; v_gene: TRBV28; abundance: few; CDR3aa: CASMVRTEAFF; CDR3nt: TGTGCCAGCATGGTAAGGACAGAAGCTTTCTTT